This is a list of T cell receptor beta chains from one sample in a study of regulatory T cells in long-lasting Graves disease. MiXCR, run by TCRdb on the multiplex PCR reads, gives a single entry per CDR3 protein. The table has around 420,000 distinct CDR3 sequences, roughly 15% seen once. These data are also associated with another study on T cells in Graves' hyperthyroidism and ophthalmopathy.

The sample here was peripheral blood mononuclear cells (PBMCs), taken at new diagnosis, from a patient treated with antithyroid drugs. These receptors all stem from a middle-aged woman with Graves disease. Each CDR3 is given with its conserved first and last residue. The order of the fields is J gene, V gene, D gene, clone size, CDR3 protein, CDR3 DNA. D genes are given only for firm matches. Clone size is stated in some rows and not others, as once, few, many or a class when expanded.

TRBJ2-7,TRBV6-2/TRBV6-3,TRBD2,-,CASGEIAGVGEQYF,TGTGCCAGCGGTGAAATAGCGGGAGTGGGGGAGCAGTACTTC
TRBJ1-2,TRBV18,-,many,CASSRLMGDSVEYGYTF,TGTGCCAGCTCTCGACTAATGGGGGACTCCGTTGAATATGGCTACACCTTC
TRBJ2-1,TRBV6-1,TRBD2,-,CASRPTSGSTNEQFF,TGTGCCAGCAGACCAACTAGCGGGAGCACTAATGAGCAGTTCTTC
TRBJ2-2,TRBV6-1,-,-,CASSKRTGTGNTGELFF,TGTGCCAGCAGCAAGAGGACCGGGACGGGGAACACCGGGGAGCTGTTTTTT
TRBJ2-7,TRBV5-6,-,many,CASSLGGRNPYEQYF,TGTGCCAGCAGCTTGGGGGGAAGGAACCCCTACGAGCAGTACTTC
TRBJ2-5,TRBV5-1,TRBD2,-,CASSPTGGRQETQYF,TGCGCCAGCAGCCCGACGGGAGGAAGGCAAGAGACCCAGTACTTC
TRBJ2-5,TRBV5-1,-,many,CASSLEGAGTQYF,TGCGCCAGCAGCTTGGAAGGGGCCGGGACCCAGTACTTC
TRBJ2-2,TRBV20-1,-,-,CSAYTGTQHTGELFF,TGCAGTGCCTACACCGGGACTCAGCACACCGGGGAGCTGTTTTTT
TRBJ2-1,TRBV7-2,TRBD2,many,CASSLVVGEGPHNEQFF,TGTGCCAGCAGCTTAGTCGTCGGGGAGGGCCCTCACAATGAGCAGTTCTTC
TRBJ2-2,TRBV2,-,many,CASSTQMNTGELFF,TGTGCCAGCAGTACACAAATGAACACCGGGGAGCTGTTTTTT
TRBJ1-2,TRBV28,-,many,CASSFNYGYTF,TGTGCCAGCAGTTTTAACTATGGCTACACCTTC
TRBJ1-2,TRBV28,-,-,CATNRANYGYTF,TGTGCTACTAACAGGGCTAACTATGGCTACACCTTC